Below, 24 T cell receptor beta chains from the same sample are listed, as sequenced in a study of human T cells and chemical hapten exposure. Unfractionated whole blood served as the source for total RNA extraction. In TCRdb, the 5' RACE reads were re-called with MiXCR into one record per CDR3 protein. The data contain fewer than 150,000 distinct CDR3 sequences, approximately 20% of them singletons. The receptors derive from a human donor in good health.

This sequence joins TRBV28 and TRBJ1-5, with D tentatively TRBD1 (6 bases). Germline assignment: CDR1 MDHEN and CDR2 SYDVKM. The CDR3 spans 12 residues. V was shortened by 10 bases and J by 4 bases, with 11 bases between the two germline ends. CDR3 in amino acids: CANGGLNQPQHF. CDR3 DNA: TGTGCCAACGGGGGGCTTAATCAGCCCCAGCATTTT. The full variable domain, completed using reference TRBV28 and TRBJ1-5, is DVKVTQSSRYLVKRTGEKVFLECVQDMDHENMFWYRQDPGLGLRLIYFSYDVKMKEKGDIPEGYSVSREKKERFSLILESASTNQTSMYLCANGGLNQPQHFGDGTRLSIL.

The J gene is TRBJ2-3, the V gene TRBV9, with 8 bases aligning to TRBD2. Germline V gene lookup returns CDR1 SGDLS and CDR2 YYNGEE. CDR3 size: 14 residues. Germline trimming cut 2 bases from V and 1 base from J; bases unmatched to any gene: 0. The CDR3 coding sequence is TGTGCCAGCAGCGTTAGCGGGGGCACAGATACGCAGTATTTT. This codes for CASSVSGGTDTQYF. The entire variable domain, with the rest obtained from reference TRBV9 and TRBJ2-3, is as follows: DSGVTQTPKHLITATGQRVTLRCSPRSGDLSVYWYQQSLDQGLQFLIQYYNGEERAKGNILERFSAQQFPDLHSELNLSSLELGDSALYFCASSVSGGTDTQYFGPGTRLTVL.

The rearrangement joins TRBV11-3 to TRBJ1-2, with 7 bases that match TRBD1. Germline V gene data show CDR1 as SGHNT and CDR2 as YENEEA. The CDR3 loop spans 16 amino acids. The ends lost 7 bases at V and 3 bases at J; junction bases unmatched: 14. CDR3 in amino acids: CASKVINSGTDYGYTF. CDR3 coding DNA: TGTGCCAGCAAGGTCATCAACTCCGGGACAGACTATGGCTACACCTTC.

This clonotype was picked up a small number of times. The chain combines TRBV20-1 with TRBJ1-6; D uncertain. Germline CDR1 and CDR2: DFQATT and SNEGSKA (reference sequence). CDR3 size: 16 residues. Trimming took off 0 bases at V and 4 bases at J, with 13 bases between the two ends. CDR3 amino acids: CSARDKNTNYNSPLHF. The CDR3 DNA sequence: TGCAGTGCTAGAGATAAGAACACGAATTATAATTCACCCCTCCACTTT.

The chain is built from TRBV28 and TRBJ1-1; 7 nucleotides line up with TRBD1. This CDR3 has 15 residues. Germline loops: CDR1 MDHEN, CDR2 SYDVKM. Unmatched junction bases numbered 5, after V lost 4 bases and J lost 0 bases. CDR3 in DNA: TGTGCCAGCAGTTCGGAGACAGGGATGAACACTGAAGCTTTCTTT. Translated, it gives CASSSETGMNTEAFF.

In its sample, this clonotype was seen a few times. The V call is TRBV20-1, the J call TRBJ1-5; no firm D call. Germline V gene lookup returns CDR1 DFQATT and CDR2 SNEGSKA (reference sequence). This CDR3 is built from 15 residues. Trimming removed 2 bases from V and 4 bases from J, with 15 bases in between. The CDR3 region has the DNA TGCAGTGCTAGATCTCAGCACGGCTCTAATCAGCCCCAGCATTTT. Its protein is CSARSQHGSNQPQHF.

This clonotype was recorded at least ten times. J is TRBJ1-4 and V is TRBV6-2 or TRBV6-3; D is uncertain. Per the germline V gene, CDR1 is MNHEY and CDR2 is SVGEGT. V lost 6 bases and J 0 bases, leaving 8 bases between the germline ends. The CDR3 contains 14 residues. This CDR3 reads CASRDHATNEKLFF. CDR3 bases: TGTGCCAGCAGGGATCATGCAACTAATGAAAAACTGTTTTTT.

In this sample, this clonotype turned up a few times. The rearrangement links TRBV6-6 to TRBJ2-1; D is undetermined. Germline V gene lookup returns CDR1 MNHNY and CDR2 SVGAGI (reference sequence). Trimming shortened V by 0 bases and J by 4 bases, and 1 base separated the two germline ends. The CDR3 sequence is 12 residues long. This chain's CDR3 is CASSYSYNEQFF. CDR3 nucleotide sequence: TGTGCCAGCAGTTACTCATACAATGAGCAGTTCTTC.

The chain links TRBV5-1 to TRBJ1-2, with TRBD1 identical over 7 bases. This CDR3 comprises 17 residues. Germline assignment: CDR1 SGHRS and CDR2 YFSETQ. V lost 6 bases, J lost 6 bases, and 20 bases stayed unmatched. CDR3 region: CASNEVETGRSANGYTF. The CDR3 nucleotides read TGCGCCAGCAACGAAGTAGAGACAGGGAGGAGTGCTAATGGCTACACCTTC.

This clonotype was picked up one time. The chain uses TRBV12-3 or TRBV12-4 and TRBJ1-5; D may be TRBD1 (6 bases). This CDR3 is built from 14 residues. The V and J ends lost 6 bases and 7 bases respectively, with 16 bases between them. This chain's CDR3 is CASSQRGSRQPQHF. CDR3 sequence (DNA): TGTGCCAGCAGCCAAAGGGGGTCTAGACAGCCCCAGCATTTT.

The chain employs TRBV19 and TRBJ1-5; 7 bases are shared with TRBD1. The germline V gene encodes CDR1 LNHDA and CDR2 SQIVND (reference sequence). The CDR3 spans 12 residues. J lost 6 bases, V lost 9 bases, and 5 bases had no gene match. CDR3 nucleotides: TGTGCCAGCAGACAGGGAGGTCAGCCCCAGCATTTT. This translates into CASRQGGQPQHF.

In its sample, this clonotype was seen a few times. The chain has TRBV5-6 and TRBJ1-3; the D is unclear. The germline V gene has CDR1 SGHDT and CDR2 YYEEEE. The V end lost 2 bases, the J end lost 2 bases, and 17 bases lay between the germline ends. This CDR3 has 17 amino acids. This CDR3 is CASSFWALPSPGNTIYF. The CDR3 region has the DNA TGTGCCAGCAGCTTCTGGGCCCTCCCGTCCCCTGGAAACACCATATATTTT. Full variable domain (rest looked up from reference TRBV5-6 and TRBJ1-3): DAGVTQSPTHLIKTRGQQVTLRCSPKSGHDTVSWYQQALGQGPQFIFQYYEEEERQRGNFPDRFSGHQFPNYSSELNVNALLLGDSALYLCASSFWALPSPGNTIYFGEGSWLTVV.

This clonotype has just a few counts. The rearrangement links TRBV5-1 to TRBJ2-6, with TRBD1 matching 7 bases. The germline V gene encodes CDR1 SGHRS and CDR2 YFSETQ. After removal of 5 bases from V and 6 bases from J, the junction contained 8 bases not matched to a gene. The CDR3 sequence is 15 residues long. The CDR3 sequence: CASRLGTVQANVLTF. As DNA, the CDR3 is TGCGCCAGCAGACTGGGGACAGTCCAGGCCAACGTCCTGACTTTC. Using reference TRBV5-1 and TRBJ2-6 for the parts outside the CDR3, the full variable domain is KAGVTQTPRYLIKTRGQQVTLSCSPISGHRSVSWYQQTPGQGLQFLFEYFSETQRNKGNFPGRFSGRQFSNSRSEMNVSTLELGDSALYLCASRLGTVQANVLTFGAGSRLTVL.

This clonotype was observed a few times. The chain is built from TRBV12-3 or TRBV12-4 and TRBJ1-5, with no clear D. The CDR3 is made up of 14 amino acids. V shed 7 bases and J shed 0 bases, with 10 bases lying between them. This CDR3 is CASMESHSNQPQHF. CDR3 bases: TGTGCCAGCATGGAGTCCCATAGCAATCAGCCCCAGCATTTT.

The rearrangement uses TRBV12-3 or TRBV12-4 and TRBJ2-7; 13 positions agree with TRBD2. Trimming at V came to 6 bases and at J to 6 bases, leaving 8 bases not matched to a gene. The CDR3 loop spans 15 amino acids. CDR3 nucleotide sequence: TGTGCCAGCAGCCTGGGACTAGCGGGATTAGGCGAGCAGTACTTC. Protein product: CASSLGLAGLGEQYF.

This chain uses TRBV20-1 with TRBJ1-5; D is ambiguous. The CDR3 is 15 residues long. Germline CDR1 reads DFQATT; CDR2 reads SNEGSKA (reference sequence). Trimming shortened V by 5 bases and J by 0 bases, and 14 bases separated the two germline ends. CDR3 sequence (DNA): TGCAGTGCTTTTGAGGAAGTTATTAGCAATCAGCCCCAGCATTTT. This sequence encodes CSAFEEVISNQPQHF.

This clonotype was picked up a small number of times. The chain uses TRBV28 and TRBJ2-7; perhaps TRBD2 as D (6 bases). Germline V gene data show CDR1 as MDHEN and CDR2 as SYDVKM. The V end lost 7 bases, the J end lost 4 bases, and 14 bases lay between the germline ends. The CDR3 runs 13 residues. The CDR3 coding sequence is TGTGCCAGCACCGGGGGTGGTGCTTACGAGCAGTACTTC. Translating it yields CASTGGGAYEQYF. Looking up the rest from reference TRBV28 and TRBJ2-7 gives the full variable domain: DVKVTQSSRYLVKRTGEKVFLECVQDMDHENMFWYRQDPGLGLRLIYFSYDVKMKEKGDIPEGYSVSREKKERFSLILESASTNQTSMYLCASTGGGAYEQYFGPGTRLTVT.

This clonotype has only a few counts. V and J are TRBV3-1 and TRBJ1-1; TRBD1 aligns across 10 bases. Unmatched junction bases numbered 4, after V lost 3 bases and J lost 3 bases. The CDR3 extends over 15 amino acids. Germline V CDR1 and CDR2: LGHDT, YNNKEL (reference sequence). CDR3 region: CASSQRQGADTEAFF. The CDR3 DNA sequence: TGTGCCAGCAGCCAGAGACAGGGGGCGGACACTGAAGCTTTCTTT.

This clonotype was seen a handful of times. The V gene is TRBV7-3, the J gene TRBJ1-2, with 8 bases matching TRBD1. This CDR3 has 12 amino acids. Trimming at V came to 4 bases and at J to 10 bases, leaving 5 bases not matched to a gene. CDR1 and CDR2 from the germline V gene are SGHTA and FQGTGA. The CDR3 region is CASSSGQGYYTF. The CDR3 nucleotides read TGTGCCAGCAGCTCTGGACAGGGCTACTACACCTTC.

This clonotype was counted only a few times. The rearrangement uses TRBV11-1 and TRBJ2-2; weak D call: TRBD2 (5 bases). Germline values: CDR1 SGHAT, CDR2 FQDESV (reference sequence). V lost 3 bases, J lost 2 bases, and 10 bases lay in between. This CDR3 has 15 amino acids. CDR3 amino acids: CASSLRGSNTGELFF. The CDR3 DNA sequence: TGTGCCAGCAGCTTGCGAGGGTCTAACACCGGGGAGCTGTTTTTT.

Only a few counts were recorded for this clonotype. The DNA of the CDR3 is TGTGCCACCTACAGGGGTGAAGCTTTCTTT. The encoded protein is CATYRGEAFF. The chain uses TRBV6-1 and TRBJ1-1, with 7 bases aligning to TRBD1. In germline, CDR1 is MNHNS, CDR2 SASEGT. This CDR3 has 10 residues. The V segment lost 10 bases and the J segment 7 bases; nucleotides outside the gene matches: 3.

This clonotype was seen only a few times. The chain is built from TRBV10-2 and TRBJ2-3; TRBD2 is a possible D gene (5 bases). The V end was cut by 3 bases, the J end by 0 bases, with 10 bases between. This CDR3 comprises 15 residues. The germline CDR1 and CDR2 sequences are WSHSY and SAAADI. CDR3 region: CASSDFGGSTDTQYF. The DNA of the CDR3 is TGCGCCAGCAGTGATTTTGGCGGGAGCACAGATACGCAGTATTTT.

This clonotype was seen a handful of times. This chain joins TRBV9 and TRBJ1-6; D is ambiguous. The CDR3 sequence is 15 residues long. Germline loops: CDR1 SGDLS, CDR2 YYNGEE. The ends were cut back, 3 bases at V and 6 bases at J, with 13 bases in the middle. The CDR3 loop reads CASSGPGLGNSPLHF. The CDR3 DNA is TGTGCCAGCAGCGGGCCTGGCCTAGGTAATTCACCCCTCCACTTT.

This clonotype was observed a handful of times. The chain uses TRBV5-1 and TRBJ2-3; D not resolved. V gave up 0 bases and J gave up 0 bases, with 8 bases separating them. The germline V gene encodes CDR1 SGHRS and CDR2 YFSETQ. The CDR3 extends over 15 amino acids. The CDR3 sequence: CASSLGVPSTDTQYF. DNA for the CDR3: TGCGCCAGCAGCTTGGGCGTCCCTAGCACAGATACGCAGTATTTT. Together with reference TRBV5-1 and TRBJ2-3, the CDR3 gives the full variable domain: KAGVTQTPRYLIKTRGQQVTLSCSPISGHRSVSWYQQTPGQGLQFLFEYFSETQRNKGNFPGRFSGRQFSNSRSEMNVSTLELGDSALYLCASSLGVPSTDTQYFGPGTRLTVL.